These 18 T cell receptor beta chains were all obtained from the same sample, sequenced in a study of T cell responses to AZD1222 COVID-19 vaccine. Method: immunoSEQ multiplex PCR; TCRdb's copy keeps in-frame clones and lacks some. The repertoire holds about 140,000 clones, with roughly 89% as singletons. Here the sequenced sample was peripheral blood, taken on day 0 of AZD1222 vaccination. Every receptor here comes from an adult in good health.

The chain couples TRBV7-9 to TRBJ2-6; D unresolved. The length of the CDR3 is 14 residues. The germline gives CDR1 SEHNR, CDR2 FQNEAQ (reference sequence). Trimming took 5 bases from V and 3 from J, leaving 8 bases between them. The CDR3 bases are TGTGCCAGCAGCGTCCTTGTTGGGGCCAACGTCCTGACTTTC. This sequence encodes CASSVLVGANVLTF.

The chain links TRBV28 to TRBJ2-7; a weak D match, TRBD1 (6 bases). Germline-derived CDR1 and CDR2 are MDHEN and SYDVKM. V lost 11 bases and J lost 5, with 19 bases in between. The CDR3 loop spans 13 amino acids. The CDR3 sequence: CAWGQWGLDEQYF. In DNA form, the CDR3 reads TGTGCCTGGGGGCAGTGGGGGCTCGACGAGCAGTACTTC.

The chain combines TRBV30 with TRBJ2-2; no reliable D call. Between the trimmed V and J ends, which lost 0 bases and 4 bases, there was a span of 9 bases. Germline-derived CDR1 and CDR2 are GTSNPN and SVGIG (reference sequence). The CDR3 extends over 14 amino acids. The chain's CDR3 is CAWSVGSSTGELFF. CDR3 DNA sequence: TGTGCCTGGAGTGTAGGGTCTAGCACCGGGGAGCTGTTTTTT. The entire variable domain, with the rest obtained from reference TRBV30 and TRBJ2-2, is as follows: SQTIHQWPATLVQPVGSPLSLECTVEGTSNPNLYWYRQAAGRGLQLLFYSVGIGQISSEVPQNLSASRPQDRQFILSSKKLLLSDSGFYLCAWSVGSSTGELFFGEGSRLTVL.

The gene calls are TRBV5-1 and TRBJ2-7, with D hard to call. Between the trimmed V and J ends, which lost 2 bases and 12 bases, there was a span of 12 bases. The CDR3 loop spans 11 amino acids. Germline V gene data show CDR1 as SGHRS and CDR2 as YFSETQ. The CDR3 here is CASSFDGKLYF. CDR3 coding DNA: TGCGCCAGCAGCTTCGATGGGAAACTGTACTTC.

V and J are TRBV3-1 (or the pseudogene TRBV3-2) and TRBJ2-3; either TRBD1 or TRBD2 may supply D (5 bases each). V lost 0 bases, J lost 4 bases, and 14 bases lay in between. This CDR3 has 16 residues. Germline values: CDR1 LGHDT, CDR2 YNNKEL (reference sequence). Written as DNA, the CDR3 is TGTGCCAGCAGCCAAGATGGGGGAGTGGGGGCAGATACGCAGTATTTT. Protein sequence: CASSQDGGVGADTQYF.

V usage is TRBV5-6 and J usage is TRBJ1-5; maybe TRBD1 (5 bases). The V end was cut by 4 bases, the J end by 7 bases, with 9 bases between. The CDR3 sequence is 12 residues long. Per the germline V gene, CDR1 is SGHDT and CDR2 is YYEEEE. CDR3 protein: CASSVGDQPQHF. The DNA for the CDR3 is TGTGCCAGCAGCGTGGGGGACCAGCCCCAGCATTTT. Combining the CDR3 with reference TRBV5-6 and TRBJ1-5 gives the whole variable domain DAGVTQSPTHLIKTRGQQVTLRCSPKSGHDTVSWYQQALGQGPQFIFQYYEEEERQRGNFPDRFSGHQFPNYSSELNVNALLLGDSALYLCASSVGDQPQHFGDGTRLSIL.

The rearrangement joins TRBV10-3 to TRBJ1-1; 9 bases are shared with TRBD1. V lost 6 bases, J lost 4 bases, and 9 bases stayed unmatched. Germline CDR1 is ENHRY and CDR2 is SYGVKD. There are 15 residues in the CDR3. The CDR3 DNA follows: TGTGCCATCAGCGCCGGGACAGGGTACGGCACTGAAGCTTTCTTT. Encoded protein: CAISAGTGYGTEAFF.

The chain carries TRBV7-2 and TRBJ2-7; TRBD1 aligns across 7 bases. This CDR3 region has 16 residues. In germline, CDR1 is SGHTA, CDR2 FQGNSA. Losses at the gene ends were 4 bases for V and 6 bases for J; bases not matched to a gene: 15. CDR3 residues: CASSSFDRVYDFEQYF. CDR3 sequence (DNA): TGTGCCAGCAGCTCGTTTGACAGGGTTTATGATTTCGAGCAGTACTTC. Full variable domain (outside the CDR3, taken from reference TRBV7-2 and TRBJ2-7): GAGVSQSPSNKVTEKGKDVELRCDPISGHTALYWYRQSLGQGLEFLIYFQGNSAPDKSGLPSDRFSAERTGGSVSTLTIQRTQQEDSAVYLCASSSFDRVYDFEQYFGPGTRLTVT.

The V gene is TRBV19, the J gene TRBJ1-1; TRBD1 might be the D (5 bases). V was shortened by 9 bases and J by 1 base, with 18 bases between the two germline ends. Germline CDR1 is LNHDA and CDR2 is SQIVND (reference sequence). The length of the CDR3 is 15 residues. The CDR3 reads CASRFSGRSNTEAFF. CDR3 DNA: TGTGCCAGCCGTTTTTCGGGACGGTCGAACACTGAAGCTTTCTTT.

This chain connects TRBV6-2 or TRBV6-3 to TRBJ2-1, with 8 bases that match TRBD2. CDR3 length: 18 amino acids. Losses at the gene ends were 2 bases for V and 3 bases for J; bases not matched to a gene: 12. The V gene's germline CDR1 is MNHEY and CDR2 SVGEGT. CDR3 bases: TGTGCCAGCAGTTACGTTACGGGAGGGGTCCCTATCTACAATGAGCAGTTCTTC. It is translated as CASSYVTGGVPIYNEQFF.

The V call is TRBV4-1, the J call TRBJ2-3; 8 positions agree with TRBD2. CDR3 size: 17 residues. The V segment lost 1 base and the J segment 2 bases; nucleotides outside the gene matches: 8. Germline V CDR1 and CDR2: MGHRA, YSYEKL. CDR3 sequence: CASSQVLRREATDTQYF. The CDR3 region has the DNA TGCGCCAGCAGCCAAGTCTTAAGGCGGGAGGCCACAGATACGCAGTATTTT.

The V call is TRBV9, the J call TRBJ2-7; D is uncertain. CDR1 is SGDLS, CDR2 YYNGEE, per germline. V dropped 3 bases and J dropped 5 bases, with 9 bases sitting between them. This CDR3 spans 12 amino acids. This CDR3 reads CASSGVSDEQYF. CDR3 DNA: TGTGCCAGCAGCGGTGTTTCCGACGAGCAGTACTTC.

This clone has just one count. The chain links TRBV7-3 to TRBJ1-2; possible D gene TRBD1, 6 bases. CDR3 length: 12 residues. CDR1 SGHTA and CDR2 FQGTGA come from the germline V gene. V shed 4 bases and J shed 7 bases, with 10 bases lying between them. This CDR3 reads CASSSYRVGYTF. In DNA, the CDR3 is TGTGCCAGCAGCTCCTACAGGGTTGGCTACACCTTC. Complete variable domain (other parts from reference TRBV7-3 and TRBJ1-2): GAGVSQTPSNKVTEKGKYVELRCDPISGHTALYWYRQSLGQGPEFLIYFQGTGAADDSGLPNDRFFAVRPEGSVSTLKIQRTERGDSAVYLCASSSYRVGYTFGSGTRLTVV.

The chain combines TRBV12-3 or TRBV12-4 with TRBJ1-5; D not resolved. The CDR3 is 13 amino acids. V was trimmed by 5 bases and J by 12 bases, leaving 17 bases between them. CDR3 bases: TGTGCCAGCAGTCTCAGATCCCTAAGAAGCCAGCATTTT. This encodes CASSLRSLRSQHF.

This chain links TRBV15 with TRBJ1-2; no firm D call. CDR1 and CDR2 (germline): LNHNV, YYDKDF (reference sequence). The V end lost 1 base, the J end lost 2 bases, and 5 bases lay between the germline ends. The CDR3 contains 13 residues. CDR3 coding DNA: TGTGCCACCAGCAGAGTTGGGAACTATGGCTACACCTTC. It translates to CATSRVGNYGYTF.

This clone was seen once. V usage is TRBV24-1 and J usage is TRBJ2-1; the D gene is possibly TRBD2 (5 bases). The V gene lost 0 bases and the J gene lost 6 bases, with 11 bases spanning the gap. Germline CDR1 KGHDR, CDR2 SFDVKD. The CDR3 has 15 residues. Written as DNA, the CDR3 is TGTGCCACCAGTGATTTGCGGAGGACTCCCAATGAGCAGTTCTTC. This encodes CATSDLRRTPNEQFF.

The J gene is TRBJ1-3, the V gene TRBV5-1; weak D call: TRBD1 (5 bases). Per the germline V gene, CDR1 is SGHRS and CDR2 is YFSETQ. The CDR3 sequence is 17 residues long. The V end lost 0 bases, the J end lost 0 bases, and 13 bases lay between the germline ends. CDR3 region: CASSLEGRDLSGNTIYF. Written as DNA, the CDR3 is TGCGCCAGCAGCTTGGAGGGGAGGGACCTCTCTGGAAACACCATATATTTT. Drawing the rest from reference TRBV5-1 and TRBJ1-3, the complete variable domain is KAGVTQTPRYLIKTRGQQVTLSCSPISGHRSVSWYQQTPGQGLQFLFEYFSETQRNKGNFPGRFSGRQFSNSRSEMNVSTLELGDSALYLCASSLEGRDLSGNTIYFGEGSWLTVV.

CDR3 nucleotide sequence: TGCGCCAGCAGCCAAGACGGGGAGACGAATGAAAAACTGTTTTTT. It encodes CASSQDGETNEKLFF. The V and J genes are TRBV5-1 and TRBJ1-4; D is uncertain. The germline V gene encodes CDR1 SGHRS and CDR2 YFSETQ. Trimming removed 4 bases from V and 5 bases from J, with 15 bases in between. This CDR3 comprises 15 residues.